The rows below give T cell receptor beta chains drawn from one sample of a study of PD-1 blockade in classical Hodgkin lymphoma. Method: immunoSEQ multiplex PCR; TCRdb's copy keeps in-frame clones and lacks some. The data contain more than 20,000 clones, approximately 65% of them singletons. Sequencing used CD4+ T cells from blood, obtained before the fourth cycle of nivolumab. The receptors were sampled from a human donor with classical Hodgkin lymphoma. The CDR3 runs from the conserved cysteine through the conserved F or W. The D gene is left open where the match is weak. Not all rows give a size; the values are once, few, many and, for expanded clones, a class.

DNA: TGTGCCAGCAGACAGGGACTAGCGGGGGGAGTCACCGGGGAGCTGTTTTTT; CDR3: CASRQGLAGGVTGELFF; size: -; D: TRBD2; V: TRBV7-2; J: TRBJ2-2
DNA: TGTGCCAGCAGCTTCCTAGCGGGGGGGATCAATGAGCAGTTCTTC; CDR3: CASSFLAGGINEQFF; size: few; D: TRBD2; V: TRBV6-4; J: TRBJ2-1
DNA: TGTGCCAGTAGTAGGGGCGGGGGCGGAGGCAATCAGCCCCAGCATTTT; CDR3: CASSRGGGGGNQPQHF; size: -; D: -; V: TRBV19; J: TRBJ1-5
DNA: TGCGCCAGCAGCCAAGTCGTGTTGACAGCGGGCGGCTACACCTTC; CDR3: CASSQVVLTAGGYTF; size: -; D: -; V: TRBV4-1; J: TRBJ1-2
DNA: TGTGCCAGCAGCTTAGCGGGGGGGGAGTACAATGAGCAGTTCTTC; CDR3: CASSLAGGEYNEQFF; size: -; D: TRBD2; V: TRBV7-2; J: TRBJ2-1
DNA: TGTGCCAGTAAAGGTCTTGACATAGGGAACACCGGGGAGCTGTTTTTT; CDR3: CASKGLDIGNTGELFF; size: -; D: -; V: TRBV19; J: TRBJ2-2
DNA: TGTGCCAGTAGTATACTTGATGAAAAACTGTTTTTT; CDR3: CASSILDEKLFF; size: few; D: -; V: TRBV19; J: TRBJ1-4
DNA: TGTGCCATCAGATCGGGGGTGCAGGGCACTGAAGCTTTCTTT; CDR3: CAIRSGVQGTEAFF; size: -; D: -; V: TRBV10-3; J: TRBJ1-1
DNA: TGTGCCAGCAGCGTAGGGGGGTCCTCTTCCTACGAGCAGTACTTC; CDR3: CASSVGGSSSYEQYF; size: -; D: -; V: TRBV9; J: TRBJ2-7
DNA: TGCGCCAGCAGCCAAGAAGTCGACGGCGAGCAGTACTTC; CDR3: CASSQEVDGEQYF; size: -; D: -; V: TRBV4-1; J: TRBJ2-7
DNA: TGTGCCAGCAGCCCCAGGTTATCTAGTGAAAAACTGTTTTTT; CDR3: CASSPRLSSEKLFF; size: -; D: -; V: TRBV7-6; J: TRBJ1-4
DNA: TGTGCCAGCAGGTCCCTAGGTGCTAGCGGGGGGCAGGATGGAGAGACCCAGTACTTC; CDR3: CASRSLGASGGQDGETQYF; size: -; D: TRBD2; V: TRBV2; J: TRBJ2-5
DNA: TGTGCCAGCAGCACGGGGGGAGGGGGCTGGGAGACCCAGTACTTC; CDR3: CASSTGGGGWETQYF; size: -; D: -; V: TRBV5-4; J: TRBJ2-5
DNA: TGTGCCACCAGCAGCAGGCCCTCCTATAATTCACCCCTCCACTTT; CDR3: CATSSRPSYNSPLHF; size: -; D: -; V: TRBV15; J: TRBJ1-6
DNA: TGCGCCAGCAGCTTAGCGGGGCTCTACGAGCAGTACTTC; CDR3: CASSLAGLYEQYF; size: -; D: TRBD2; V: TRBV5-1; J: TRBJ2-7
DNA: TGTGCTAGCAGCCCTGGGACTGACTCTGGAAACACCATATATTTT; CDR3: CASSPGTDSGNTIYF; size: few; D: -; V: TRBV7-7; J: TRBJ1-3
DNA: TGTGCCAGCAGTACCCACGACAGGGCCACAGATACGCAGTATTTT; CDR3: CASSTHDRATDTQYF; size: -; D: TRBD1; V: TRBV6-5; J: TRBJ2-3
DNA: TGTGCCAGCAGCTTAGAATCAACACCGGGGACAGATACGCAGTATTTT; CDR3: CASSLESTPGTDTQYF; size: -; D: -; V: TRBV11-2; J: TRBJ2-3